The TCR beta chain under discussion was sequenced for a study of blood T cell repertoires in COVID-19. Across the study: Nucleic acid was either cDNA or gDNA, and it came from T cells, B-cell-depleted T cells, or PBMCs.

The CDR3 consists of 15 residues. Trimming stripped 6 bases from V and 2 bases from J, with 17 bases between. Germline CDR1 is MNHEY and CDR2 is SVGAGI. This clone was seen just once. Seattle's cohort entered during active infection and was followed longitudinally. The table came from immunoSEQ multiplex PCR; TCRdb's copy has only in-frame clones and leaves some out. The data show 180,000 or so clones, roughly 80% seen once. This chain joins TRBV6-5 and TRBJ2-7; the D gene is possibly TRBD2 (6 bases). Sequencing was performed on peripheral blood. This clonotype was sampled from a woman in her 40s with COVID-19, enrolled during active disease. The CDR3 DNA reads as TGTGCCAGCAGGACCCCCGGGGGAGGTGCCTACGAGCAGTACTTC. Protein sequence: CASRTPGGGAYEQYF.